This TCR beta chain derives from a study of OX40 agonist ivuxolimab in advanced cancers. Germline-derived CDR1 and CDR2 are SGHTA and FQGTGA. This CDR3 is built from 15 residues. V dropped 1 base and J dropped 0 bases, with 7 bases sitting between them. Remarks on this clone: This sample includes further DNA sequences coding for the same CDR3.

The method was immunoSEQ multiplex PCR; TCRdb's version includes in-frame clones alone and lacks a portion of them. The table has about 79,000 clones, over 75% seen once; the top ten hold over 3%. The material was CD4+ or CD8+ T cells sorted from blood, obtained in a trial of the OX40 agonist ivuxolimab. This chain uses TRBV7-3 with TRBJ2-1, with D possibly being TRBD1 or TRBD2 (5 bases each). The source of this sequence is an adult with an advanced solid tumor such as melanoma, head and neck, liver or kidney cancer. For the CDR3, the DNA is TGTGCCAGCAGCTTAAGTGGGGGCTCCTACAATGAGCAGTTCTTC. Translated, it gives CASSLSGGSYNEQFF.